These 12 T cell receptor beta chains share one sample of origin, sequenced in a study of persistence of HIV-infected CD4 T cells. Their target antigens are unknown. Sequencing used immunoSEQ version 4 in survey mode. Profiling relied on immunoSEQ multiplex PCR, and the TCRdb table lists in-frame clones only, not all of them. The sample lists 37,000 or so clones, approximately 80% occurring once. Lysates of CMV-infected fibroblasts at roughly 10 ug/mL stimulated these cells. CD40L-negative CD69-negative CD45RO-high memory CD4+ T cells were sorted as populations depleted of antigen-responding cells. This material consisted of CD4+ T cells sorted from PBMCs after roughly 17-hour stimulation, taken from a patient who received antiretroviral therapy. The source is an adult man with HIV who was CMV-seropositive.

The V and J genes are TRBV2 and TRBJ1-3; D is unclear. This CDR3 is 14 amino acids long. Deletions cut 11 bases from V and 3 bases from J, with 17 bases between. Germline V lookup: CDR1 SNHLY, CDR2 FYNNEI. In nucleotides, the CDR3 is TGTGCCTCCGCCCCCGGTATGGGTGGAAACACCATATATTTT. Encoded protein: CASAPGMGGNTIYF.

The chain uses TRBV5-4 and TRBJ1-1, with a possible D match to TRBD1 (5 bases). CDR1 and CDR2 from the germline V gene are SGHNT and YYREEE (reference sequence). The CDR3 is 15 residues long. Trimming left V 1 base short and J 1 base short, with 11 bases between. The CDR3 reads CASSLFDRANTEAFF. In nucleotides, the CDR3 is TGTGCCAGCAGCTTGTTCGACAGAGCGAACACTGAAGCTTTCTTT.

This chain joins TRBV10-3 and TRBJ2-7; no firm D call. Per the germline V gene, CDR1 is ENHRY and CDR2 is SYGVKD. Trimming took 8 bases from V and 5 from J, leaving 22 bases between them. The CDR3 sequence is 15 residues long. As DNA, the CDR3 is TGTGCCATCTCCTTGTCGGCAGGCCTCGTGGACGAGCAGTACTTC. Residues: CAISLSAGLVDEQYF.

The chain is built from TRBV19 and TRBJ2-3, with D perhaps TRBD1 or TRBD2 (6 bases each). The CDR3 sequence is 15 residues long. V lost 2 bases and J 3 bases, leaving 12 bases between the germline ends. Germline CDR1 and CDR2: LNHDA and SQIVND (reference sequence). The CDR3 protein is CASSIWQGRTDTQYF. The CDR3, as DNA: TGTGCCAGTAGTATATGGCAGGGGAGGACAGATACGCAGTATTTT.

CDR3 coding DNA: TGTGCCAGCAGCCCCCTGGGGACTCAAAAACTGTTTTTT. It encodes CASSPLGTQKLFF. This chain joins TRBV5-8 and TRBJ1-4; perhaps TRBD1 as D (5 bases). This CDR3 has 13 residues. Germline-derived CDR1 and CDR2 are SGHTS and YDEGEE. The V and J ends lost 4 bases and 9 bases respectively, with 13 bases between them.

V gene TRBV19 combines with J gene TRBJ1-2; 7 bases are a match to TRBD1. The germline gives CDR1 LNHDA, CDR2 SQIVND (reference sequence). This CDR3 contains 15 residues. The V segment lost 5 bases and the J segment 2 bases; nucleotides outside the gene matches: 8. CDR3 DNA sequence: TGTGCCAGTAGTGTGCCGACACAGGGGAACTATGGCTACACCTTC. This sequence encodes CASSVPTQGNYGYTF. Full variable domain (outside the CDR3, taken from reference TRBV19 and TRBJ1-2): DGGITQSPKYLFRKEGQNVTLSCEQNLNHDAMYWYRQDPGQGLRLIYYSQIVNDFQKGDIAEGYSVSREKKESFPLTVTSAQKNPTAFYLCASSVPTQGNYGYTFGSGTRLTVV.

The chain joins TRBV19 to TRBJ1-2; perhaps TRBD1 as D (6 bases). V lost 5 bases to trimming and J lost 2 bases, with 12 bases between them. This CDR3 region has 14 residues. Per germline, CDR1 LNHDA and CDR2 SQIVND (reference sequence). The CDR3 nucleotides read TGTGCCAGTAGTGTAACAGGGAGGAACTATGGCTACACCTTC. Translated: CASSVTGRNYGYTF.

This chain joins TRBV5-6 and TRBJ2-1; D is unclear. The CDR3 runs to 11 residues. CDR1 is SGHDT, CDR2 YYEEEE, per germline. Trimming stripped 4 bases from V and 4 bases from J, with 3 bases between. CDR3 sequence reads: CASSLYNEQFF. The CDR3 nucleotides read TGTGCCAGCAGCCTATACAATGAGCAGTTCTTC.

This chain connects TRBV3-1 (or the pseudogene TRBV3-2) to TRBJ2-1; the D call may be TRBD1 or TRBD2 (5 bases each). Per the germline V gene, CDR1 is LGHDT and CDR2 is YNNKEL (reference sequence). Trimming left V 0 bases short and J 8 bases short, with 14 bases between. The CDR3 loop spans 15 amino acids. The CDR3 DNA is TGTGCCAGCAGCCAAGAGGACTGGGGGTGGGATGAGCAGTTCTTC. Its translation is CASSQEDWGWDEQFF.

The chain employs TRBV5-1 and TRBJ1-6; perhaps TRBD1 as D (6 bases). V shed 4 bases and J shed 6 bases, with 11 bases lying between them. Looked up from germline, CDR1 is SGHRS and CDR2 is YFSETQ. The CDR3 spans 14 residues. The CDR3 here is CASSTGQSNSPLHF. In DNA, the CDR3 is TGCGCCAGCAGCACAGGACAGAGTAATTCACCCCTCCACTTT.

The V call is TRBV7-8, the J call TRBJ2-3, with D unclear. Trimming pared 5 bases from V and 6 bases from J, leaving 12 bases between. CDR1 is SGHVS, CDR2 FQNEAQ, per germline. The CDR3 runs to 13 residues. The CDR3 here is CASSLGRDDTQYF. As DNA, the CDR3 is TGTGCCAGCAGCCTGGGTAGGGATGATACGCAGTATTTT.

The chain links TRBV19 to TRBJ1-1; no definite D call. V dropped 5 bases and J dropped 7 bases, with 11 bases sitting between them. This CDR3 spans 12 amino acids. Germline lookup yields CDR1 LNHDA and CDR2 SQIVND (reference sequence). DNA for the CDR3: TGTGCCAGTAGTGAGGACCCTGGTGAAGCTTTCTTT. The encoded protein is CASSEDPGEAFF.